This TCR beta chain was captured by sequencing in a study of shared clonotypes between healthy human individuals. Study-wide results and caveats: Non-shared clonotypes displayed generation probabilities falling below those of clonotypes present in all four donors. Though the depth was large, rarefaction showed that sorted-subset sequencing was incomplete. Naive subsets usually exceeded memory subsets in estimated richness.

A note on this clone: The target antigen is unknown. Distinct nucleotide sequences in the sample also encode this CDR3.

Germline CDR1 reads GTSNPN; CDR2 reads SVGIG (reference sequence). V lost 1 base to trimming and J lost 0 bases, with 8 bases between them. The CDR3 has 14 residues. Naive CD8 cells lacked CD45RO and underwent positive selection for CCR7, leaving out terminally differentiated effector memory CD45RA+ cells. Here immunoSEQ multiplex PCR was the method, and the copy in TCRdb shows in-frame clones only, minus some. This repertoire shows just over 2,000,000 clones, about 95% found once; its top ten account for about 1.1%. The sequence was collected from a man between 18 and 35 years old in good health. Specimen: naive CD8+ T cells sorted from blood. This sequence joins TRBV30 and TRBJ2-3; TRBD1 might be the D (5 bases). The CDR3 DNA sequence: TGTGCCTGGAGTGCTGGGGCTAGCACAGATACGCAGTATTTT. Its translation is CAWSAGASTDTQYF.